This TCR beta chain was documented in a study of T cell responses to AZD1222 COVID-19 vaccine. Study-wide results and caveats: Possibly, clonal diversity was underestimated; donors were largely white British and included more females. Spike as a whole was targeted by vaccine-associated CD4 TCRs, dominant at 160-218 and 743-854. Among spike-specific TCRs, nearly half reportedly target unmutated variant regions. Baseline seropositives among AZD1222 recipients totaled only five or six.

Trimming took 2 bases from V and 2 from J, leaving 10 bases between them. The CDR3 is made up of 15 amino acids. CDR1 is MNHNS and CDR2 is SASEGT in the germline V gene. Here immunoSEQ multiplex PCR was the method, and the copy in TCRdb shows in-frame clones only, minus some. The sample includes about 150,000 clones, approximately 91% of them seen just once. Concerning this clone: Its antigen is currently unknown.

The TCR sequence derives from an adult who received the AZD1222 COVID-19 vaccine. The input for sequencing was peripheral blood, taken 28 days after the second AZD1222 dose. The chain combines TRBV6-1 with TRBJ2-1; no definite D call. The CDR3 here is CASSEMGLAYNEQFF. The DNA for the CDR3 is TGTGCCAGCAGTGAAATGGGCTTGGCCTACAATGAGCAGTTCTTC.